Listed below are T cell receptor beta chains from one sample, sequenced in a study of T cell changes during pregnancy in multiple sclerosis. The data were produced by immunoSEQ multiplex PCR, yet TCRdb's version contains in-frame clones alone and is incomplete. Of about 85,000 clones in the sample, just over 90% are singletons; the top ten hold about 2.5%. This sample comprised peripheral blood, obtained in the first trimester of pregnancy. These receptors were obtained from a female donor with multiple sclerosis, enrolled in a pregnancy study. Each CDR3 is given with its conserved first and last residue. D genes are given only for firm matches. The size field is filled for only some rows; it gives once, few, many or a size class.

j_gene | v_gene | abundance | d_gene | CDR3aa | CDR3nt
TRBJ2-5 | TRBV15 | . | TRBD1 | CATSRDDRGPETQYF | TGTGCCACCAGCAGAGACGACAGGGGGCCAGAGACCCAGTACTTC
TRBJ2-3 | TRBV28 | . | . | CASIDSSTDTQYF | TGTGCCAGCATCGACAGTAGCACAGATACGCAGTATTTT
TRBJ1-4 | TRBV6-5 | . | . | CASRGTGSGEKLFF | TGTGCCAGCAGGGGAACGGGCAGCGGTGAAAAACTGTTTTTT
TRBJ2-3 | TRBV11-3 | . | . | CASSLVTGLSTDTQYF | TGTGCCAGCAGCTTAGTAACAGGGCTATCCACAGATACGCAGTATTTT
TRBJ2-3 | TRBV27 | . | . | CASSLYRSQGDTQYF | TGTGCCAGCAGTTTATACCGAAGCCAGGGGGATACGCAGTATTTT
TRBJ2-1 | TRBV30 | . | . | CAWIPSGPYNEQFF | TGTGCCTGGATCCCGAGCGGCCCCTACAATGAGCAGTTCTTC
TRBJ2-2 | TRBV7-3 | . | TRBD2 | CASSPAGLAGSTGELFF | TGTGCCAGCAGCCCCGCTGGGCTAGCGGGAAGCACCGGGGAGCTGTTTTTT
TRBJ1-4 | TRBV6-6 | . | TRBD1 | CASSPWDRTDEKLFF | TGTGCCAGCAGTCCGTGGGACAGAACCGATGAAAAACTGTTTTTT
TRBJ2-5 | TRBV19 | . | . | CASSGAKQGTQYF | TGTGCCAGTAGCGGGGCGAAACAGGGGACCCAGTACTTC
TRBJ2-7 | TRBV16 | . | . | CASSQLAQSYEQYF | TGTGCCAGCAGCCAATTGGCACAGTCCTACGAGCAGTACTTC
TRBJ2-3 | TRBV27 | . | TRBD1 | CASSLGTGIRQDTQYF | TGTGCCAGCAGTCTCGGGACAGGGATTCGGCAAGATACGCAGTATTTT
TRBJ2-5 | TRBV11-2 | . | . | CASSEDWQETQYF | TGTGCCAGCAGCGAGGACTGGCAAGAGACCCAGTACTTC
TRBJ1-2 | TRBV6-6 | . | . | CATTDTIRPGYTF | TGTGCCACCACTGACACCATCCGCCCCGGCTACACCTTC
TRBJ2-1 | TRBV9 | . | . | CASSALSGSGNEQFF | TGTGCCAGCAGCGCCCTTTCGGGGTCTGGTAATGAGCAGTTCTTC
TRBJ1-6 | TRBV5-4 | . | . | CASSLGTGKDSPLHF | TGTGCCAGCAGCTTGGGTACAGGGAAGGATTCACCCCTCCACTTT
TRBJ1-2 | TRBV4-1 | once | . | CASSQDRGGHGYTF | TGCGCCAGCAGCCAAGATCGCGGGGGCCATGGCTACACCTTC
TRBJ1-1 | TRBV6-5 | once | TRBD1 | CASNRGGTEAFF | TGTGCCAGCAACAGGGGGGGCACTGAAGCTTTCTTT
TRBJ2-3 | TRBV5-1 | . | . | CASSLQEYTDTQYF | TGCGCCAGCAGCTTGCAGGAATACACAGATACGCAGTATTTT
TRBJ2-5 | TRBV7-4 | . | . | CARAKGSGEETQYF | TGTGCCAGGGCCAAGGGGTCGGGGGAAGAGACCCAGTACTTC
TRBJ2-7 | TRBV7-3 | . | TRBD2 | CASSLMGGTDYEQYF | TGTGCCAGCAGCTTAATGGGGGGGACGGATTACGAGCAGTACTTC
TRBJ2-7 | TRBV2 | . | . | CASSEWSGYQYF | TGTGCCAGCAGTGAATGGTCAGGGTATCAGTACTTC
TRBJ1-1 | TRBV5-1 | . | . | CARTIDTNTEAFF | TGCGCCAGGACAATCGACACGAACACTGAAGCTTTCTTT
TRBJ2-7 | TRBV20-1 | . | . | CSARGPREQYF | TGCAGTGCTAGGGGGCCGCGCGAGCAGTACTTC
TRBJ2-1 | TRBV5-8 | . | TRBD2 | CASSLRTSARPREQFF | TGTGCCAGCAGCCTCAGGACTAGCGCAAGACCTAGGGAGCAGTTCTTC
TRBJ1-1 | TRBV7-9 | . | . | CASSLVQMNTEAFF | TGTGCCAGCAGCTTGGTACAGATGAACACTGAAGCTTTCTTT
TRBJ1-5 | TRBV19 | . | . | CASSIDLQGFEQPQHF | TGTGCCAGTAGTATAGATCTCCAGGGTTTCGAGCAGCCCCAGCATTTT
TRBJ1-2 | TRBV19 | once | TRBD1 | CASTLREGARDGYTF | TGTGCCAGTACTTTGCGCGAGGGGGCGAGAGATGGCTACACCTTC
TRBJ2-5 | TRBV11-2 | . | TRBD2 | CASSLEAGVETQYF | TGTGCCAGCAGCTTAGAGGCGGGAGTGGAGACCCAGTACTTC
TRBJ1-2 | TRBV7-9 | . | . | CASSLGKTGIANYGYTF | TGTGCCAGCAGCTTGGGTAAAACAGGTATAGCTAACTATGGCTACACCTTC
TRBJ2-2 | TRBV13 | . | . | CASSFFRSRETGELFF | TGTGCCAGCAGCTTCTTCAGGTCTCGAGAAACCGGGGAGCTGTTTTTT
TRBJ1-2 | TRBV5-4 | . | TRBD1 | CASSFDRAHYGYTF | TGTGCCAGCAGCTTCGACAGGGCCCACTATGGCTACACCTTC
TRBJ2-2 | TRBV15 | . | TRBD1 | CATSRGDRANTGELFF | TGTGCCACCAGCAGAGGGGACAGGGCGAACACCGGGGAGCTGTTTTTT
TRBJ1-2 | TRBV5-5 | . | . | CASSFQGPGYTF | TGTGCCAGCAGCTTCCAGGGCCCTGGCTACACCTTC
TRBJ2-3 | TRBV25-1 | . | TRBD2 | CASSEWGGDTQYF | TGTGCCAGCAGTGAATGGGGGGGTGATACGCAGTATTTT
TRBJ2-7 | TRBV2 | . | TRBD2 | CASNPGLAFYEQYF | TGTGCCAGCAACCCGGGACTAGCTTTTTACGAGCAGTACTTC
TRBJ1-5 | TRBV19 | . | TRBD1 | CATRDRGSNQPQHF | TGTGCCACCAGGGACAGAGGTAGCAATCAGCCCCAGCATTTT
TRBJ1-3 | TRBV7-6 | many | . | CASSLARQGGNTIYF | TGTGCCAGCAGCTTAGCGCGGCAGGGTGGAAACACCATATATTTT
TRBJ1-5 | TRBV4-3 | . | . | CASSQEGDSNQPQHF | TGCGCCAGCAGCCAAGAGGGCGATAGCAATCAGCCCCAGCATTTT
TRBJ2-3 | TRBV6-4 | . | TRBD2 | CASSPAGTDTQYF | TGTGCCAGCAGCCCAGCGGGAACAGATACGCAGTATTTT
TRBJ1-2 | TRBV7-9 | . | TRBD1 | CASSRGTGEDSGGYTF | TGTGCCAGCAGCAGGGGGACAGGGGAAGATTCAGGTGGCTACACCTTC
TRBJ1-5 | TRBV7-9 | . | . | CASSPLGGNQPQHF | TGTGCCAGCAGCCCACTCGGGGGCAATCAGCCCCAGCATTTT
TRBJ1-1 | TRBV19 | . | . | CASSTGASTEAFF | TGTGCCAGTAGTACAGGGGCTTCCACTGAAGCTTTCTTT
TRBJ2-1 | TRBV27 | . | TRBD1 | CASSLTDRGGEQFF | TGTGCCAGCAGTCTGACCGACAGGGGCGGTGAGCAGTTCTTC
TRBJ2-2 | TRBV7-2 | . | . | CASSFSARAGELFF | TGTGCCAGCAGCTTTAGCGCACGCGCCGGGGAGCTGTTTTTT
TRBJ2-1 | TRBV6-1 | . | . | CASSRRGSVNEQFF | TGTGCCAGCAGTCGCCGGGGTAGCGTCAATGAGCAGTTCTTC
TRBJ1-2 | TRBV27 | once | . | CASSLTGTYGYTF | TGTGCCAGCAGTTTAACAGGAACATATGGCTACACCTTC